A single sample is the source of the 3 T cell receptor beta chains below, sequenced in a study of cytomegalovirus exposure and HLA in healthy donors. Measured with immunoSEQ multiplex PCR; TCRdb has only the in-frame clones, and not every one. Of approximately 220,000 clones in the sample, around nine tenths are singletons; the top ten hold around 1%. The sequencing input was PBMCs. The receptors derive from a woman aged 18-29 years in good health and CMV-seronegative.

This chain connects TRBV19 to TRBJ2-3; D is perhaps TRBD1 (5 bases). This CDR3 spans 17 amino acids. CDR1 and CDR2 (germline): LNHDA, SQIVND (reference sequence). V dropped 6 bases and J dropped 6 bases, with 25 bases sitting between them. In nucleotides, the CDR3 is TGTGCCAGTAGGCCCCAGGGCTTAATCCTTGACGTGGATACGCAGTATTTT. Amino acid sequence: CASRPQGLILDVDTQYF.

CDR3 DNA sequence: TGTGCCAGTAGCCCGCGGGGGCAGTTTTTATACGAGCAGTACTTC. It yields the protein CASSPRGQFLYEQYF. The rearrangement links TRBV19 to TRBJ2-7; D perhaps matches TRBD2 (7 bases). This CDR3 is 15 amino acids long. Germline CDR1 LNHDA, CDR2 SQIVND (reference sequence). Trimming stripped 6 bases from V and 4 bases from J, with 19 bases between.

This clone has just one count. The CDR3, as DNA: TGTGCCAGCTCACCGGACACGGAGCTGTTTTTT. Its protein is CASSPDTELFF. V and J are TRBV18 and TRBJ2-2; tentative D call: TRBD1 (5 bases). Trimming took off 3 bases at V and 10 bases at J, with 6 bases between the two ends. The length of the CDR3 is 11 residues. CDR1 is KGHSH, CDR2 LQKENI, per germline.